The 12 T cell receptor beta chains given below trace back to one sample, sequenced in a study of shared clonotypes between healthy human individuals. This table comes from immunoSEQ multiplex PCR, and its TCRdb copy is limited to in-frame clones, with some not included. The sample lists some 2,500,000 clones, more than 85% occurring once. The specimen was naive CD4+ T cells from PBMCs. Documented subset: CD45RA+ positively selected. All receptors derive from a man aged 18 to 29 in good health. Some clones in this sample may be carry-over from other donors' samples.

This rearrangement joins TRBV6-1 to TRBJ2-3; D is undetermined. Germline V gene lookup returns CDR1 MNHNS and CDR2 SASEGT. V lost 2 bases and J 3 bases, leaving 12 bases between the germline ends. This CDR3 spans 15 amino acids. DNA of the CDR3: TGTGCCAGCAGTGAACGGGTGGGCTCGACAGATACGCAGTATTTT. Translating it yields CASSERVGSTDTQYF.

This chain joins TRBV6-1 and TRBJ1-1; tentative D call: TRBD1 (5 bases). V was cut by 7 bases and J by 3 bases, with 15 bases left in between. CDR3 length: 14 residues. Germline V lookup: CDR1 MNHNS, CDR2 SASEGT. The CDR3: CASNGGGTDTEAFF. The CDR3 DNA is TGTGCCAGCAACGGCGGAGGGACGGACACTGAAGCTTTCTTT.

The V gene is TRBV6-1, the J gene TRBJ2-2; possibly TRBD2 for D (5 bases). Germline CDR1 is MNHNS and CDR2 is SASEGT. The CDR3 spans 14 residues. V shed 6 bases and J shed 4 bases, with 12 bases lying between them. In DNA, the CDR3 is TGTGCCAGCAGACTAGAGAGAGTCACCGGGGAGCTGTTTTTT. It translates to CASRLERVTGELFF.

The chain links TRBV25-1 to TRBJ2-5; D unclear. Germline assignment: CDR1 MGHDK and CDR2 SYGVNS. The V and J ends lost 1 base and 2 bases respectively, with 8 bases between them. The CDR3 loop spans 14 amino acids. The CDR3 DNA sequence: TGTGCCAGCAGTGAATTCGACTTTCAAGAGACCCAGTACTTC. This codes for CASSEFDFQETQYF.

As concerns this clone: Other DNA sequences from this sample encode an identical CDR3 as well. The chain recombines TRBV5-1 with TRBJ1-1; no clear D. V was trimmed by 4 bases and J by 6 bases, leaving 7 bases between them. The germline CDR1 and CDR2 sequences are SGHRS and YFSETQ. The CDR3 runs 11 residues. CDR3 DNA: TGCGCCAGCAGCCTCGGTCCTGAAGCTTTCTTT. Translating gives CASSLGPEAFF.

This chain's CDR3 is CASSYGQVVGVNEQFF. As DNA, the CDR3 is TGTGCCAGCAGCTACGGACAGGTAGTCGGAGTCAATGAGCAGTTCTTC. The genes are TRBV5-4 and TRBJ2-1; 7 positions match TRBD1. V was pared by 3 bases and J by 6 bases, with 12 bases of the junction left unmatched. The CDR3 is 16 residues long. Germline V gene data show CDR1 as SGHNT and CDR2 as YYREEE (reference sequence).

CDR3 nucleotide sequence: TGTGCCACCAGCAGTCAGGGGCAGGGCACAGATACGCAGTATTTT. It translates to CATSSQGQGTDTQYF. The chain carries TRBV15 and TRBJ2-3; a weak D match, TRBD1 (6 bases). Trimming removed 3 bases from V and 1 base from J, with 11 bases in between. CDR1 is LNHNV and CDR2 is YYDKDF in the germline V gene (reference sequence). This CDR3 has 15 amino acids. The whole variable domain, remainder taken from reference TRBV15 and TRBJ2-3, is DAMVIQNPRYQVTQFGKPVTLSCSQTLNHNVMYWYQQKSSQAPKLLFHYYDKDFNNEADTPDNFQSRRPNTSFCFLDIRSPGLGDTAMYLCATSSQGQGTDTQYFGPGTRLTVL.

The chain employs TRBV18 and TRBJ2-2; 11 nucleotides line up with TRBD2. The CDR3 totals 16 residues. Unmatched junction bases numbered 2, after V lost 0 bases and J lost 5 bases. CDR1 and CDR2 (germline): KGHSH, LQKENI. The CDR3 sequence is CASSPPVAGGTGELFF. CDR3 nucleotides: TGTGCCAGCTCACCACCGGTAGCGGGAGGGACCGGGGAGCTGTTTTTT.

The J gene is TRBJ2-7, the V gene TRBV5-1; weak D call: TRBD2 (6 bases). The CDR3 runs to 15 residues. V was shortened by 2 bases and J by 1 base, with 13 bases between the two germline ends. Germline loops: CDR1 SGHRS, CDR2 YFSETQ. The CDR3 DNA sequence: TGCGCCAGCAGCTTCTCGCGGGGACGATCCTACGAGCAGTACTTC. Protein product: CASSFSRGRSYEQYF. The full variable domain, in which reference TRBV5-1 and TRBJ2-7 provide the parts outside the CDR3, is KAGVTQTPRYLIKTRGQQVTLSCSPISGHRSVSWYQQTPGQGLQFLFEYFSETQRNKGNFPGRFSGRQFSNSRSEMNVSTLELGDSALYLCASSFSRGRSYEQYFGPGTRLTVT.

This chain joins TRBV2 and TRBJ2-7; perhaps TRBD2 as D (6 bases). V was pared by 3 bases and J by 4 bases, with 10 bases between. The length of the CDR3 is 13 residues. Germline assignment: CDR1 SNHLY and CDR2 FYNNEI. The CDR3 DNA follows: TGTGCCAGCAGTGAGCGGGGCGGATACGAGCAGTACTTC. Translated, it gives CASSERGGYEQYF.

V and J are TRBV6-1 and TRBJ2-3; D may be TRBD1 (5 bases). V was cut by 2 bases and J by 3 bases, with 9 bases left in between. This CDR3 contains 14 residues. In germline, CDR1 is MNHNS, CDR2 SASEGT. The CDR3 DNA reads TGTGCCAGCAGTGAAACGACAGATACAGATACGCAGTATTTT. This encodes CASSETTDTDTQYF.

The V call is TRBV27, the J call TRBJ2-1; D not resolved. The CDR3 is 15 amino acids. V was trimmed by 2 bases and J by 2 bases, leaving 10 bases between them. Germline-derived CDR1 and CDR2 are MNHEY and SMNVEV (reference sequence). The CDR3 DNA reads TGTGCCAGCAGTTTAGACCTTGGGGCCTACAATGAGCAGTTCTTC. Protein: CASSLDLGAYNEQFF.